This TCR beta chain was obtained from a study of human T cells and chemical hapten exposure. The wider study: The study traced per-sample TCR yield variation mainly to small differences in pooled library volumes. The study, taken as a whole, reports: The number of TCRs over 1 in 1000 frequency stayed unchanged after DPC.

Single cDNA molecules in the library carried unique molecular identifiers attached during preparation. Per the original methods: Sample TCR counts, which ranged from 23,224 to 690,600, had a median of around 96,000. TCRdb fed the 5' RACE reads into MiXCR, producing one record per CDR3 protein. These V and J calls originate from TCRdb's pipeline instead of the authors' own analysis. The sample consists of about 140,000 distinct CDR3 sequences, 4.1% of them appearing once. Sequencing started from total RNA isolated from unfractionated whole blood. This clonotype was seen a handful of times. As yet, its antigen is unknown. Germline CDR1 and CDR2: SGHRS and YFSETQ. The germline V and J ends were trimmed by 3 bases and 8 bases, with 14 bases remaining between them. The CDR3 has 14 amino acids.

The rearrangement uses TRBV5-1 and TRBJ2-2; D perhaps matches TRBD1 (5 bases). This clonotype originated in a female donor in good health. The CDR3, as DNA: TGCGCCAGCAGCTCAATAGTAGGACAAGGGGAGCTGTTTTTT. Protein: CASSSIVGQGELFF.